These 9 T cell receptor beta chains were all obtained from the same sample, sequenced in a study of T cell responses to AZD1222 COVID-19 vaccine. Measured with immunoSEQ multiplex PCR; TCRdb has only the in-frame clones, and not every one. Among about 85,000 clones listed, around nine tenths were seen once. The starting material was peripheral blood, obtained on day 0 of AZD1222 vaccination. The receptors originated from an adult in good health.

The chain recombines TRBV11-2 with TRBJ2-4; D ambiguous. Between the trimmed V and J ends, which lost 1 base and 1 base, there was a span of 17 bases. From germline, CDR1 is SGHAT and CDR2 FQNNGV. The CDR3 runs 18 residues. In nucleotides, the CDR3 is TGTGCCAGCAGCTTAGGTGGTGCAGGTCGAGTGGCCAAAAACATTCAGTACTTC. Amino acids: CASSLGGAGRVAKNIQYF.

The chain employs TRBV6-5 and TRBJ2-7, with TRBD2 identical over 9 bases. Germline V gives CDR1 MNHEY, CDR2 SVGAGI. The J segment lost 7 bases and the V segment lost 4 bases, leaving 8 bases of the junction unmatched. CDR3 length: 14 residues. CDR3 nucleotides: TGTGCCAGCAGTTGGGCCGCGGGGGGGTATGAGCAGTACTTC. Amino acids: CASSWAAGGYEQYF.

The genes are TRBV18 and TRBJ1-2; 11 nucleotides match TRBD1. The V segment lost 6 bases and the J segment 8 bases; nucleotides outside the gene matches: 5. The CDR3 loop spans 13 amino acids. Germline CDR1 KGHSH, CDR2 LQKENI. The CDR3 sequence: CASSRGQGEGYTF. For the CDR3, the DNA is TGTGCCAGCTCGCGGGGACAGGGGGAAGGCTACACCTTC.

The V and J genes are TRBV6-5 and TRBJ2-1; TRBD1 agrees at 7 bases. The CDR3 covers 15 residues. Losses at the gene ends were 6 bases for V and 0 bases for J; bases not matched to a gene: 5. Germline V gene sequence: CDR1 MNHEY, CDR2 SVGAGI. This CDR3 reads CASRPNRGSYNEQFF. The CDR3 DNA reads TGTGCCAGCAGGCCCAACAGGGGCTCCTACAATGAGCAGTTCTTC.

The V call is TRBV5-6, the J call TRBJ2-2; D is uncertain. The CDR3 length is 17 residues. The germline V gene has CDR1 SGHDT and CDR2 YYEEEE. The germline V and J ends were trimmed by 0 bases and 0 bases, with 12 bases remaining between them. This CDR3 reads CASSLAFGRTNTGELFF. In nucleotides, the CDR3 is TGTGCCAGCAGCTTGGCCTTTGGCAGAACGAACACCGGGGAGCTGTTTTTT. Complete variable domain (other parts from reference TRBV5-6 and TRBJ2-2): DAGVTQSPTHLIKTRGQQVTLRCSPKSGHDTVSWYQQALGQGPQFIFQYYEEEERQRGNFPDRFSGHQFPNYSSELNVNALLLGDSALYLCASSLAFGRTNTGELFFGEGSRLTVL.

V usage is TRBV5-5 and J usage is TRBJ2-1, with D possibly matching TRBD1 (5 bases). Germline CDR1 reads SGHKS; CDR2 reads YYEKEE (reference sequence). The CDR3 is 14 residues long. The V gene lost 0 bases and the J gene lost 4 bases, with 8 bases spanning the gap. The CDR3 region is CASSLEGAYNEQFF. For the CDR3, the DNA is TGTGCCAGCAGCTTGGAAGGGGCGTACAATGAGCAGTTCTTC.

The genes are TRBV6-5 and TRBJ1-1; D remains unclear. V was shortened by 2 bases and J by 8 bases, with 6 bases between the two germline ends. The CDR3 runs to 11 residues. Germline CDR1 MNHEY, CDR2 SVGAGI. The CDR3 nucleotides read TGTGCCAGCAGTTACCGAGGAGAAGCTTTCTTT. It encodes CASSYRGEAFF.

The rearrangement joins TRBV28 to TRBJ1-4; no reliable D call. V shed 6 bases and J shed 7 bases, with 18 bases lying between them. The CDR3 spans 15 residues. From germline, CDR1 is MDHEN and CDR2 SYDVKM. The CDR3 bases are TGTGCCAGCAGCCAACACTTGAGTTCCGCTGAAAAACTGTTTTTT. Its translation is CASSQHLSSAEKLFF.

J is TRBJ1-5 and V is TRBV4-2; D possibly corresponds to TRBD1 (5 bases). V lost 5 bases and J 6 bases, leaving 14 bases between the germline ends. This CDR3 has 14 residues. Germline V gene data show CDR1 as LGHNA and CDR2 as YNFKEQ. The CDR3 region is CASSVGEVGQPQHF. For the CDR3, the DNA is TGTGCCAGCAGCGTAGGGGAGGTAGGTCAGCCCCAGCATTTT.